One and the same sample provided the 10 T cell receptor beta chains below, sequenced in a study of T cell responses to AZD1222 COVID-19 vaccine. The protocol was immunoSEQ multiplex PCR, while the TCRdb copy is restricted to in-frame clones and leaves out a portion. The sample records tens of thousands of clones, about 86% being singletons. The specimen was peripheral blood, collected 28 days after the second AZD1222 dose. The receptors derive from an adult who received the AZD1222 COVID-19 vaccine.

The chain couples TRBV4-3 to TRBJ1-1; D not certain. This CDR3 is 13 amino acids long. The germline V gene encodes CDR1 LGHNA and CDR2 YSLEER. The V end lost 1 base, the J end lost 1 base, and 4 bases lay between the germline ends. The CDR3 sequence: CASSQVRNTEAFF. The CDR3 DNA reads TGCGCCAGCAGCCAAGTCAGGAACACTGAAGCTTTCTTT.

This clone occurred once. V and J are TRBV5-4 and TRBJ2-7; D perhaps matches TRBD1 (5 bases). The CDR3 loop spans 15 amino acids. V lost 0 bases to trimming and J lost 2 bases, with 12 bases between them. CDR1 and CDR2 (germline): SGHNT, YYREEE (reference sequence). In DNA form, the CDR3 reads TGTGCCAGCAGCTTGGGACAGTTTTCCGCCTACGAGCAGTACTTC. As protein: CASSLGQFSAYEQYF.

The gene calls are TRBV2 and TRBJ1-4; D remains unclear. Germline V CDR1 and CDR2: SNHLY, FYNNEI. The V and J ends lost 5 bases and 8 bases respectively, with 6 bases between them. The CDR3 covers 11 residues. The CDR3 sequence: CASSPEEKLFF. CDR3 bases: TGTGCCAGCAGTCCTGAGGAAAAACTGTTTTTT.

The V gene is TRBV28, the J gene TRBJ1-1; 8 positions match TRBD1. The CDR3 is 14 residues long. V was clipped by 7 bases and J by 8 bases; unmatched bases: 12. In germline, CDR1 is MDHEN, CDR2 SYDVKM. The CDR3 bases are TGTGCCAGCACCCTGGGACAGGACAACCGCGAAGCTTTCTTT. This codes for CASTLGQDNREAFF.

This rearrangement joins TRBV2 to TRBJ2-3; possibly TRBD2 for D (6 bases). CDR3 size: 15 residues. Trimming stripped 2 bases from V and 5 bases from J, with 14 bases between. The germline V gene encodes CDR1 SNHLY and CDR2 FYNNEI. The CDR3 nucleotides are TGTGCCAGCAGTGAATCCGGGGGAAGTGGAGATACGCAGTATTTT. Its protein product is CASSESGGSGDTQYF.

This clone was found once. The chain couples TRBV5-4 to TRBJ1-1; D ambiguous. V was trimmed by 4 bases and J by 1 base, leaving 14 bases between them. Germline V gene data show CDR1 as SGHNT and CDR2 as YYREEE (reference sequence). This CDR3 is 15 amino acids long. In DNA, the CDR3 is TGTGCCAGCAGCGGTCGGGAGACGGGGAACACTGAAGCTTTCTTT. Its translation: CASSGRETGNTEAFF.

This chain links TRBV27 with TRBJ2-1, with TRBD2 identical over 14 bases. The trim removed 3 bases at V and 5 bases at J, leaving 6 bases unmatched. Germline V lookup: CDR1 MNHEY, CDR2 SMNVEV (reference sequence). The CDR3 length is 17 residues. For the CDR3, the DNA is TGTGCCAGCAGTTTCCAGGGGACTAGCGGGAGCCACAATGAGCAGTTCTTC. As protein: CASSFQGTSGSHNEQFF.

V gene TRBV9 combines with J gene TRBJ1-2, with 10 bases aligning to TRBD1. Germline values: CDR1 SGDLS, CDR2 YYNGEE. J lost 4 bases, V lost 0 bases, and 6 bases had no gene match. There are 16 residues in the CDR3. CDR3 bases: TGTGCCAGCAGCGTAGGGGCGGGGACAGGGGCCTATGGCTACACCTTC. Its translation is CASSVGAGTGAYGYTF.

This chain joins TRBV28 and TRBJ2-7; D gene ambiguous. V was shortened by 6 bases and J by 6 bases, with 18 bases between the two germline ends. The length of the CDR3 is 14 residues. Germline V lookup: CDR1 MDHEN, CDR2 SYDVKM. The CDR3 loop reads CASSPIVGFGEQYF. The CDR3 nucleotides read TGTGCCAGCAGCCCCATCGTCGGGTTTGGCGAGCAGTACTTC.

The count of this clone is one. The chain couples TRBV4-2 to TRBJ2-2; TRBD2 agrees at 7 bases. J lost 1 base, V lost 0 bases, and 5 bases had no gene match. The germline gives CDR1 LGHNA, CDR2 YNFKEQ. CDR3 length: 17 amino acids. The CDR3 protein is CASSQDAREGNTGELFF. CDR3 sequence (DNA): TGTGCCAGCAGCCAAGATGCGAGGGAGGGGAACACCGGGGAGCTGTTTTTT.